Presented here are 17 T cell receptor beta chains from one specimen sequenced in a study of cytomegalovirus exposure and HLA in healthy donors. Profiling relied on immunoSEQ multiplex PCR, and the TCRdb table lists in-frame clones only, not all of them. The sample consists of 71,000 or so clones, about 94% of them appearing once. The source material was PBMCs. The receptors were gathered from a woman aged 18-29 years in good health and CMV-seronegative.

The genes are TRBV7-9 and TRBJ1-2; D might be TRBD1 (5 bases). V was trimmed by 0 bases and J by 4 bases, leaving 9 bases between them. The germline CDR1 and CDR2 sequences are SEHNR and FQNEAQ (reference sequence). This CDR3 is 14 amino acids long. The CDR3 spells CASSLAQATYGYTF. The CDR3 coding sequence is TGTGCCAGCAGCTTAGCACAGGCGACCTATGGCTACACCTTC.

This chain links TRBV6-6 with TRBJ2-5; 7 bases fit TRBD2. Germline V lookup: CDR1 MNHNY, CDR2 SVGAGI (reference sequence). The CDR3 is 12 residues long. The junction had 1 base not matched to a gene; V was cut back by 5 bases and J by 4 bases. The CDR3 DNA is TGTGCCAGCAGTGGCGGGGGAGAGACCCAGTACTTC. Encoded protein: CASSGGGETQYF.

The CDR3 protein is CASSLTLAGGGVGNIQYF. The CDR3 coding sequence is TGTGCCAGCAGTTTAACACTAGCGGGAGGAGGCGTAGGAAACATTCAGTACTTC. The chain carries TRBV27 and TRBJ2-4, with TRBD2 matching 12 bases. The CDR3 extends over 18 amino acids. With 2 bases clipped from V and 6 bases from J, the junction kept 11 bases outside the gene matches. The V gene's germline CDR1 is MNHEY and CDR2 SMNVEV (reference sequence).

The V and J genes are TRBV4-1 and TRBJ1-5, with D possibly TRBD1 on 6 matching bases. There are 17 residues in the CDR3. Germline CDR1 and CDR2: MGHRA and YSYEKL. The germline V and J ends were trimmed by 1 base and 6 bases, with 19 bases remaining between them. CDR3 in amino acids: CASSQAPMGAGGQPQHF. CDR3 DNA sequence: TGCGCCAGCAGCCAAGCCCCAATGGGGGCTGGGGGTCAGCCCCAGCATTTT.

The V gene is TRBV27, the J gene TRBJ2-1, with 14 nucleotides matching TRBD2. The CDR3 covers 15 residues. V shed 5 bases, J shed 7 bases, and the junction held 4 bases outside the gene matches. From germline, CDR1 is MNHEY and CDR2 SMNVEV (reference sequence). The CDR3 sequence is CASSTGTSGSNEQFF. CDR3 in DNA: TGTGCCAGCAGTACCGGGACTAGCGGGAGTAATGAGCAGTTCTTC.

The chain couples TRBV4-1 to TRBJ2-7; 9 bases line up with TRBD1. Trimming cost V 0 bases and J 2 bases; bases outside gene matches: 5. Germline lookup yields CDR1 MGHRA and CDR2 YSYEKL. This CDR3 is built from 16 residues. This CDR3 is CASSQDGTGFAYEQYF. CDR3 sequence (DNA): TGCGCCAGCAGCCAAGATGGGACAGGGTTCGCCTACGAGCAGTACTTC.

In nucleotides, the CDR3 is TGTGCCAGCACCTCAACCCGGTTCGCCCAGTACTTC. Amino acid sequence: CASTSTRFAQYF. The chain joins TRBV28 to TRBJ2-5; no definite D call. CDR1 is MDHEN and CDR2 is SYDVKM in the germline V gene. The V and J ends lost 7 bases and 9 bases respectively, with 15 bases between them. The CDR3 consists of 12 residues.

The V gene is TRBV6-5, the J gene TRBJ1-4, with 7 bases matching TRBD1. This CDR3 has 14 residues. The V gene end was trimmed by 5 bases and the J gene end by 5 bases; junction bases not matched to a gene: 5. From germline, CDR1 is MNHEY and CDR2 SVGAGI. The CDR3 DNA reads TGTGCCAGCAGTGCCGGGACAGTGAATGAAAAACTGTTTTTT. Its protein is CASSAGTVNEKLFF.

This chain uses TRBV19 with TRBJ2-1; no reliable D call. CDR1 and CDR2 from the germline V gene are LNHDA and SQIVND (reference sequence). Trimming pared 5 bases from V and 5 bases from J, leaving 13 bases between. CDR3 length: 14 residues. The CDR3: CASSQPGTNNEQFF. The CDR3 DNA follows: TGTGCCAGTAGTCAGCCGGGTACCAACAATGAGCAGTTCTTC.

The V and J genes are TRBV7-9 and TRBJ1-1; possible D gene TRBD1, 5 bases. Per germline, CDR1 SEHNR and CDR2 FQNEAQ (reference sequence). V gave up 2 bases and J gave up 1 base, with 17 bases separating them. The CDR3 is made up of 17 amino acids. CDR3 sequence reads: CASSLSSGDPGNTEAFF. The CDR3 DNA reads TGTGCCAGCAGCTTATCTAGCGGGGACCCTGGGAACACTGAAGCTTTCTTT.

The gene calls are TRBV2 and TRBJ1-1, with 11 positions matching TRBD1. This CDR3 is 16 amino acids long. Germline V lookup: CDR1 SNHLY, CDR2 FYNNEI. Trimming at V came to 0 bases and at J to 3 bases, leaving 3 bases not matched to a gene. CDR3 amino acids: CASSEARDRGDTEAFF. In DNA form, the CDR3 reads TGTGCCAGCAGTGAAGCGCGGGACAGGGGGGACACTGAAGCTTTCTTT.

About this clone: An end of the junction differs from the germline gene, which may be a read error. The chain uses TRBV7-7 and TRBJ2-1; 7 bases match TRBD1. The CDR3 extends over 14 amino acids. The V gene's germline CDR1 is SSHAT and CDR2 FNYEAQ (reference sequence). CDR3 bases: TGTGCTAGCAGCTACGGGACAGCGAGCGATGAGCAGTTCTTC. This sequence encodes CASSYGTASDEQFF.

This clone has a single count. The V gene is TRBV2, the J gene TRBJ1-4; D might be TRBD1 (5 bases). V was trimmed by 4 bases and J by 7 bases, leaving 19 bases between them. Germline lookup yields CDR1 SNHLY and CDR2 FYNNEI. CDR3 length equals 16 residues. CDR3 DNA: TGTGCCAGCAGTGTTGATGCTGGGGCAGGCGGTGAAAAACTGTTTTTT. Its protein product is CASSVDAGAGGEKLFF.

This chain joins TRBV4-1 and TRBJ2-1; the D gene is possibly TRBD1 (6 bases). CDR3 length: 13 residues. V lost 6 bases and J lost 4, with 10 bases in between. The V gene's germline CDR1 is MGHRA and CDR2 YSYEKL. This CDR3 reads CASRQQGYNEQFF. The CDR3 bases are TGCGCCAGCAGGCAACAGGGATACAATGAGCAGTTCTTC.

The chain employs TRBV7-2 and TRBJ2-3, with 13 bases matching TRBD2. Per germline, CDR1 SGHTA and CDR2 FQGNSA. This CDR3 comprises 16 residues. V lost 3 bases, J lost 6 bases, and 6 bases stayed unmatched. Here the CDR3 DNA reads TGTGCCAGCAGCTTGGTACTAGCGGGGGGGCTGGATACGCAGTATTTT. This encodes CASSLVLAGGLDTQYF.

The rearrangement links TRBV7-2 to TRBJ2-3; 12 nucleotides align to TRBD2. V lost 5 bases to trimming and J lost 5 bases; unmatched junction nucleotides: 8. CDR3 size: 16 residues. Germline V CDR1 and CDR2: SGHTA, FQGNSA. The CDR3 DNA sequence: TGTGCCAGCAGCCCCCGACTAGCGGGGGCGGGAGATACGCAGTATTTT. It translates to CASSPRLAGAGDTQYF.

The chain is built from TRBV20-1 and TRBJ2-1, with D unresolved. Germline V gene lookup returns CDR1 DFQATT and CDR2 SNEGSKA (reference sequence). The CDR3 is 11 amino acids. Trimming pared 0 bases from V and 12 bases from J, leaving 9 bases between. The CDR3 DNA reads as TGCAGTGCTAGAGATCTCGAGTTGCAGTTCTTC. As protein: CSARDLELQFF.